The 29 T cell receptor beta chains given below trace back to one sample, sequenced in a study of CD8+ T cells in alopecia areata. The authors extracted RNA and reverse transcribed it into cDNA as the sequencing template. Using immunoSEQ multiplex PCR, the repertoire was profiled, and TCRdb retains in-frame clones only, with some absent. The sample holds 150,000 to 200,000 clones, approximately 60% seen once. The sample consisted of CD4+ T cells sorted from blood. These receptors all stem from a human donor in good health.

The CDR3 nucleotides read TGTGCCTGGAGTCAGGGGGCTGGAGAGACCCAGTACTTC. This codes for CAWSQGAGETQYF. V and J are TRBV30 and TRBJ2-5; 8 nucleotides align to TRBD1. The CDR3 length is 13 residues. CDR1 and CDR2 (germline): GTSNPN, SVGIG (reference sequence). After removal of 2 bases from V and 4 bases from J, the junction contained 3 bases not matched to a gene.

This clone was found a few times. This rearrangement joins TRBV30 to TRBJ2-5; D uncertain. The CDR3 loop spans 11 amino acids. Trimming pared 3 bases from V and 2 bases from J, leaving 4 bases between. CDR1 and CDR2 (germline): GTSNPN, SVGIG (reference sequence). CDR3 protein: CAWSIQETQYF. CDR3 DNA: TGTGCCTGGAGCATTCAAGAGACCCAGTACTTC.

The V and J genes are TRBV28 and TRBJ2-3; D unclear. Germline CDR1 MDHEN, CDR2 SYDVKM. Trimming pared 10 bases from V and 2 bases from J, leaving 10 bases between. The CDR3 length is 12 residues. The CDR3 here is CATSTDTDTQYF. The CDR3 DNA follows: TGTGCCACATCGACTGACACAGATACGCAGTATTTT. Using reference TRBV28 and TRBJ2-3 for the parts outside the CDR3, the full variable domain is DVKVTQSSRYLVKRTGEKVFLECVQDMDHENMFWYRQDPGLGLRLIYFSYDVKMKEKGDIPEGYSVSREKKERFSLILESASTNQTSMYLCATSTDTDTQYFGPGTRLTVL.

As DNA, the CDR3 is TGTGCCAGCACGGGACGTTCAGAGACCCAGTACTTC. Translated, it gives CASTGRSETQYF. The rearrangement links TRBV2 to TRBJ2-5, with D perhaps TRBD1 or TRBD2 (5 bases each). From germline, CDR1 is SNHLY and CDR2 FYNNEI. CDR3 length: 12 residues. V lost 7 bases to trimming and J lost 4 bases, with 10 bases between them.

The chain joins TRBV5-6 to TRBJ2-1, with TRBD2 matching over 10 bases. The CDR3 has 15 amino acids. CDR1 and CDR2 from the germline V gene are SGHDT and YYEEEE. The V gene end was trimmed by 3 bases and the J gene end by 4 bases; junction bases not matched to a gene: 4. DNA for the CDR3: TGTGCCAGCAGCTCGGGACTAGCGAGGTACAATGAGCAGTTCTTC. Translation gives CASSSGLARYNEQFF.

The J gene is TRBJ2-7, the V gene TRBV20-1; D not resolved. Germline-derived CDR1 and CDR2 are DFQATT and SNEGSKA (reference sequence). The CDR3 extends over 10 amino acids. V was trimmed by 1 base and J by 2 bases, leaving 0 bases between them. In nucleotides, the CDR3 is TGCAGTGCTAGAGCCTACGAGCAGTACTTC. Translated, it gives CSARAYEQYF.

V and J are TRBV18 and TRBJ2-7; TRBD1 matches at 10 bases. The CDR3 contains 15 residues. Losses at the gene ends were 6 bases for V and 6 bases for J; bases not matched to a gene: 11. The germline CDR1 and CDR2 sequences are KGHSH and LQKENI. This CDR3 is CASSGSGQGFLEQYF. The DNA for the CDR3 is TGTGCCAGCTCCGGATCGGGACAGGGGTTTCTCGAGCAGTACTTC.

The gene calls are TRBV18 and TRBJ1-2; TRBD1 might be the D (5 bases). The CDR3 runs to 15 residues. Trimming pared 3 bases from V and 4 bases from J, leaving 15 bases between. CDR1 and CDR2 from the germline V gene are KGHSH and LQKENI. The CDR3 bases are TGTGCCAGCTCACCCCTTACGACAGACCCCTATGGCTACACCTTC. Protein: CASSPLTTDPYGYTF.

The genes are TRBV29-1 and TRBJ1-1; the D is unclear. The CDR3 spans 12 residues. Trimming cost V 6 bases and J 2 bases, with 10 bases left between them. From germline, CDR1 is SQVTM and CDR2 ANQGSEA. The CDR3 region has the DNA TGCAGCGTGGACGGCGATAACACTGAAGCTTTCTTT. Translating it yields CSVDGDNTEAFF.

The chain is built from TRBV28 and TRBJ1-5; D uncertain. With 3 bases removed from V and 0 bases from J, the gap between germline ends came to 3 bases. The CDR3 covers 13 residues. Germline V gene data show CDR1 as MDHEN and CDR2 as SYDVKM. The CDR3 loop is CASSLYSNQPQHF. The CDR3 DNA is TGTGCCAGCAGTTTGTATAGCAATCAGCCCCAGCATTTT.

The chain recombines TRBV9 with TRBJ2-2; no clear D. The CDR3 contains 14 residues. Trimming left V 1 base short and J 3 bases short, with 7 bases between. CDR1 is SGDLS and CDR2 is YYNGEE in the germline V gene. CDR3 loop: CASSVSMDTGELFF. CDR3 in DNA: TGTGCCAGCAGCGTATCGATGGACACCGGGGAGCTGTTTTTT.

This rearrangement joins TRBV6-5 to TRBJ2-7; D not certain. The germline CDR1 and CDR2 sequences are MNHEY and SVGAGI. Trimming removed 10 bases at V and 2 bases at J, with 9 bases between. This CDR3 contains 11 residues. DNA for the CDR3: TGTGCCACACTCAAGGCCTACGAGCAGTACTTC. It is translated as CATLKAYEQYF.

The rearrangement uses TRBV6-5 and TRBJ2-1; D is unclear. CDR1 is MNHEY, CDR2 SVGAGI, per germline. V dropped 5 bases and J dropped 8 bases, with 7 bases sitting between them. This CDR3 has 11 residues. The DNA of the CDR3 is TGTGCCAGCAGTAGGCAGTATGAGCAGTTCTTC. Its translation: CASSRQYEQFF.

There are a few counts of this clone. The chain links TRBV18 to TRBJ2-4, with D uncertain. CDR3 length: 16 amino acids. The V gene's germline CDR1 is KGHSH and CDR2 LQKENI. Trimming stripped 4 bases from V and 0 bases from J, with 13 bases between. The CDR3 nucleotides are TGTGCCAGCTCACGTAGGACGGAGCTAGCCAAAAACATTCAGTACTTC. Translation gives CASSRRTELAKNIQYF.

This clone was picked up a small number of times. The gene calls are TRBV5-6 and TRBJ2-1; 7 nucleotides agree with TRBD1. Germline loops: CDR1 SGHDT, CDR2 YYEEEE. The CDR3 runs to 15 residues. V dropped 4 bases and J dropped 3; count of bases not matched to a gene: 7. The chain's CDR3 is CASSEGQTRYNEQFF. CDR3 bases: TGTGCCAGCAGCGAGGGACAGACTCGCTACAATGAGCAGTTCTTC.

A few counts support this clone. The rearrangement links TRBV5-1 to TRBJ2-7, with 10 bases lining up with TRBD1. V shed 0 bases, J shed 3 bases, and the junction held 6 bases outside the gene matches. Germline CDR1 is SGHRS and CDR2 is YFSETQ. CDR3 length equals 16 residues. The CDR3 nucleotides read TGCGCCAGCAGCTTGGCCTTTGGACAGGGGGACTACGAGCAGTACTTC. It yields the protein CASSLAFGQGDYEQYF. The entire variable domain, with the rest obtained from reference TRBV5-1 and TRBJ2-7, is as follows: KAGVTQTPRYLIKTRGQQVTLSCSPISGHRSVSWYQQTPGQGLQFLFEYFSETQRNKGNFPGRFSGRQFSNSRSEMNVSTLELGDSALYLCASSLAFGQGDYEQYFGPGTRLTVT.

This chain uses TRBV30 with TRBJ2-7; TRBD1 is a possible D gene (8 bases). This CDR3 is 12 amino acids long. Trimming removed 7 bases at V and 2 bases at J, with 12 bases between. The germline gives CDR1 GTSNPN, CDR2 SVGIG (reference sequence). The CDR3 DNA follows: TGTGCCTTACAGGGGGGGACCTACGAGCAGTACTTC. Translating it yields CALQGGTYEQYF.

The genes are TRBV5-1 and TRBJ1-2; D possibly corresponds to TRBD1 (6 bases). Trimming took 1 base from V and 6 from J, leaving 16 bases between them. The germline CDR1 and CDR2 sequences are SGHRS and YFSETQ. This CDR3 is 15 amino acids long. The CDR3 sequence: CASSLRGPRTHGYTF. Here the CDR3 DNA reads TGCGCCAGCAGCTTGCGGGGGCCGCGGACTCATGGCTACACCTTC.

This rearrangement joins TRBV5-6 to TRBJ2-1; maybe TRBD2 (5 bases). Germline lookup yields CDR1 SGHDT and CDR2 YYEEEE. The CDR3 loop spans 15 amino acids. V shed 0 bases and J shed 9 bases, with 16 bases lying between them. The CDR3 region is CASSLGLAGRGEQFF. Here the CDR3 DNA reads TGTGCCAGCAGCTTGGGGCTGGCGGGTCGTGGTGAGCAGTTCTTC.

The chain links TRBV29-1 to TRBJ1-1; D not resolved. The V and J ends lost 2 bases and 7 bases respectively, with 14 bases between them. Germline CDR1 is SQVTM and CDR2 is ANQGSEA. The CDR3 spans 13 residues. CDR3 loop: CSVESPNKFEAFF. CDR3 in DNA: TGCAGCGTTGAATCCCCGAATAAGTTTGAAGCTTTCTTT.

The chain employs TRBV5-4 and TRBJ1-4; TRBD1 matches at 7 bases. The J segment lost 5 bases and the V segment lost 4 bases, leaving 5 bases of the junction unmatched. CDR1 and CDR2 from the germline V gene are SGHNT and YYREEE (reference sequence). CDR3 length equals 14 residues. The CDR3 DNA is TGTGCCAGCAGCCGGGACAGCCAGAATGAAAAACTGTTTTTT. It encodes CASSRDSQNEKLFF.

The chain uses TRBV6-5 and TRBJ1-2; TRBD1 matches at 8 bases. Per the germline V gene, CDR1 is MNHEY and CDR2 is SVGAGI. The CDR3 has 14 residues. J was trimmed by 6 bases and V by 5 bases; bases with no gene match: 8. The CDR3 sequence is CASSQGQGANGYTF. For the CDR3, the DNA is TGTGCCAGCAGTCAGGGGCAGGGGGCGAATGGCTACACCTTC.

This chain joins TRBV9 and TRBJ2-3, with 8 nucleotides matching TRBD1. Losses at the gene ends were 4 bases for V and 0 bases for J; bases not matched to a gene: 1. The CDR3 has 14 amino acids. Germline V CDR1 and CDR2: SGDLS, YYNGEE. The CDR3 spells CASSQGASTDTQYF. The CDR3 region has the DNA TGTGCCAGCAGCCAGGGGGCTAGCACAGATACGCAGTATTTT.

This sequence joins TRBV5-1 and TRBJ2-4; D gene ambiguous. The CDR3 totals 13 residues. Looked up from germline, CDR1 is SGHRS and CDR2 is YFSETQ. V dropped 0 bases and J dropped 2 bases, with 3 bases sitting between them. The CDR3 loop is CASSLASKNIQYF. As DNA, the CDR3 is TGCGCCAGCAGCTTGGCGTCCAAAAACATTCAGTACTTC.

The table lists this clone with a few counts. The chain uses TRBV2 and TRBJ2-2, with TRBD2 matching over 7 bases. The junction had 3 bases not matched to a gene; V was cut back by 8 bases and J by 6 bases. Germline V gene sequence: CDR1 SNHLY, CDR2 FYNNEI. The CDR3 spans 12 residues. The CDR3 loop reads CASRGDPGELFF. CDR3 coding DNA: TGTGCCAGCCGGGGGGACCCCGGGGAGCTGTTTTTT.

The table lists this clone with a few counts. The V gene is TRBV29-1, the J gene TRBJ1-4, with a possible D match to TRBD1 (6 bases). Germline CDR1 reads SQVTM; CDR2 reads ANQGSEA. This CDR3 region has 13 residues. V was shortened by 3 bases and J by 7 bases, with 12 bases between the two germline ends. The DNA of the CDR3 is TGCAGCGTTGACGCAGGGGTGGGTGAAAAACTGTTTTTT. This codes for CSVDAGVGEKLFF.

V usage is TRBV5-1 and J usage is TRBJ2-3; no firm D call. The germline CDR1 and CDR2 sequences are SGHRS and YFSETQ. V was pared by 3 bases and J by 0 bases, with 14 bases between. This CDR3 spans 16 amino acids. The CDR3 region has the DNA TGCGCCAGCAGCTCGTATGGGGTTTCTAGCACAGATACGCAGTATTTT. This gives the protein CASSSYGVSSTDTQYF.

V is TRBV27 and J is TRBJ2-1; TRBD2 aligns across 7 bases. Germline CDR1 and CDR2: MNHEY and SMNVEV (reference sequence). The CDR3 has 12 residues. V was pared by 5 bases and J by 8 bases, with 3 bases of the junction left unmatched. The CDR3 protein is CASSRTRYEQFF. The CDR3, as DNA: TGTGCCAGCAGTCGGACTAGGTATGAGCAGTTCTTC.

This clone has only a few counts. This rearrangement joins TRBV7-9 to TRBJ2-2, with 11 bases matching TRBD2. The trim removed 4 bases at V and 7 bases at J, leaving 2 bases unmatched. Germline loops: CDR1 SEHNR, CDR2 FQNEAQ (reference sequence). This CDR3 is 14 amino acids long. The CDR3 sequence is CASSSGTSGGELFF. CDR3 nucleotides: TGTGCCAGCAGCTCCGGGACTAGCGGCGGGGAGCTGTTTTTT.